Listed here are 18 T cell receptor beta chains from one sample, sequenced in a study of memory CD4+ T cells and cytomegalovirus serostatus. Single viable CD3+CD4+CD8-CD45RO+ cells were sorted as the memory CD4+ T cells. The table came from immunoSEQ multiplex PCR; TCRdb's copy has only in-frame clones and leaves some out. The sample records about 58,000 clones, 82% being singletons. Sequencing was carried out using memory CD4+ T cells from blood. The receptors come from an adult in good health and CMV-seronegative. Some clones in this sample may be carry-over from other donors' samples.

This sequence joins TRBV5-6 and TRBJ2-5; perhaps TRBD2 as D (5 bases). Trimming took off 4 bases at V and 5 bases at J, with 15 bases between the two ends. The CDR3 runs to 14 residues. Germline V CDR1 and CDR2: SGHDT, YYEEEE. The CDR3 region is CASSLKRLGETQYF. CDR3 nucleotide sequence: TGTGCCAGCAGCCTAAAGCGGTTAGGGGAGACCCAGTACTTC.

This sequence joins TRBV5-4 and TRBJ1-1; D ambiguous. Germline V CDR1 and CDR2: SGHNT, YYREEE (reference sequence). Trimming shortened V by 0 bases and J by 1 base, and 7 bases separated the two germline ends. The CDR3 consists of 14 residues. The CDR3, as DNA: TGTGCCAGCAGCTTGGAGAATGGGAACACTGAAGCTTTCTTT. Protein: CASSLENGNTEAFF.

This clone was seen more than once but under ten times. The chain couples TRBV27 to TRBJ1-2; D uncertain. This CDR3 region has 15 residues. CDR1 and CDR2 from the germline V gene are MNHEY and SMNVEV (reference sequence). V was trimmed by 2 bases and J by 0 bases, leaving 10 bases between them. CDR3 in amino acids: CASSLTGRTNYGYTF. As DNA, the CDR3 is TGTGCCAGCAGTTTAACGGGCCGTACTAACTATGGCTACACCTTC.

The chain employs TRBV7-9 and TRBJ1-5; D is unresolved. This CDR3 is built from 16 residues. Trimming cost V 0 bases and J 1 base, with 10 bases left between them. Germline loops: CDR1 SEHNR, CDR2 FQNEAQ (reference sequence). The CDR3 nucleotides read TGTGCCAGCAGCTTAGCTGGGCCCCGGAGCAATCAGCCCCAGCATTTT. Its protein is CASSLAGPRSNQPQHF.

The chain's CDR3 is CASSRPRTGFGYTF. The CDR3 nucleotides read TGTGCCAGCAGCCGACCCAGGACAGGGTTCGGCTACACCTTC. The J gene is TRBJ1-2, the V gene TRBV28, with 8 bases matching TRBD1. Germline-derived CDR1 and CDR2 are MDHEN and SYDVKM. J was trimmed by 8 bases and V by 6 bases; bases with no gene match: 11. The CDR3 covers 14 residues.

The chain has TRBV5-1 and TRBJ2-1; 10 bases agree with TRBD2. Trimming took 6 bases from V and 4 from J; bases not matched to a gene: 4. Germline CDR1 and CDR2: SGHRS and YFSETQ. This CDR3 region has 14 residues. CDR3 loop: CASKAGGTYNEQFF. The CDR3 DNA follows: TGCGCCAGCAAAGCGGGGGGGACGTACAATGAGCAGTTCTTC.

The count of this clone is one. The chain is built from TRBV27 and TRBJ1-2; no clear D. Germline CDR1 reads MNHEY; CDR2 reads SMNVEV (reference sequence). V shed 7 bases and J shed 4 bases, with 13 bases lying between them. The CDR3 covers 13 residues. DNA of the CDR3: TGTGCCAGCACGAGTTGGCAGAGCTATGGCTACACCTTC. It codes for CASTSWQSYGYTF.

The chain employs TRBV10-3 and TRBJ1-1; 8 bases are shared with TRBD1. With 6 bases clipped from V and 4 bases from J, the junction kept 7 bases outside the gene matches. Germline CDR1 reads ENHRY; CDR2 reads SYGVKD. CDR3 length equals 14 residues. The CDR3 loop is CAIRRGQGITEAFF. CDR3 DNA sequence: TGTGCCATCAGACGAGGACAGGGAATCACTGAAGCTTTCTTT.

The chain carries TRBV28 and TRBJ2-7; D gene unclear. V dropped 6 bases and J dropped 2 bases, with 8 bases sitting between them. Germline CDR1 reads MDHEN; CDR2 reads SYDVKM. The CDR3 is made up of 12 amino acids. The CDR3 nucleotides read TGTGCCAGCAGCCTTGTGACCTACGAGCAGTACTTC. Translating gives CASSLVTYEQYF.

J is TRBJ2-7 and V is TRBV19; the D gene is possibly TRBD2 (5 bases). Trimming pared 6 bases from V and 3 bases from J, leaving 18 bases between. CDR3 length equals 15 residues. Germline V gene data show CDR1 as LNHDA and CDR2 as SQIVND (reference sequence). DNA of the CDR3: TGTGCCAGTAGCTCACCTTCGGGATTTAGCTACGAGCAGTACTTC. It specifies CASSSPSGFSYEQYF.

The chain is built from TRBV7-9 and TRBJ2-3, with 7 nucleotides matching TRBD1. The CDR3 length is 14 residues. Germline CDR1 is SEHNR and CDR2 is FQNEAQ (reference sequence). Trimming took 5 bases from V and 6 from J; bases not matched to a gene: 8. The CDR3 here is CASSVVLGGDTQYF. Written as DNA, the CDR3 is TGTGCCAGCAGCGTAGTTTTAGGGGGCGATACGCAGTATTTT.

The genes are TRBV9 and TRBJ2-3; D uncertain. V lost 3 bases and J 1 base, leaving 15 bases between the germline ends. The CDR3 is made up of 16 amino acids. Germline lookup yields CDR1 SGDLS and CDR2 YYNGEE. This CDR3 is CASSADSGPGTDTQYF. The CDR3, as DNA: TGTGCCAGCAGCGCTGATTCTGGCCCGGGCACAGATACGCAGTATTTT.

On this clone itself: In the same sample, other DNA sequences code for this CDR3. The chain employs TRBV28 and TRBJ1-5, with 8 nucleotides matching TRBD1. CDR3 length: 15 residues. Trimming cost V 5 bases and J 4 bases; bases outside gene matches: 7. Germline loops: CDR1 MDHEN, CDR2 SYDVKM. The CDR3 reads CASSLQGARNQPQHF. As DNA, the CDR3 is TGTGCCAGCAGTCTTCAGGGGGCGAGGAATCAGCCCCAGCATTTT.

This chain uses TRBV19 with TRBJ2-7, with D perhaps matching TRBD1 (6 bases). The CDR3 has 12 residues. The germline gives CDR1 LNHDA, CDR2 SQIVND (reference sequence). The V end lost 5 bases, the J end lost 5 bases, and 10 bases lay between the germline ends. In DNA form, the CDR3 reads TGTGCCAGTAGTCCGGACAGAGACGAGCAGTACTTC. It is translated as CASSPDRDEQYF.

The gene calls are TRBV4-2 and TRBJ2-2; 11 bases line up with TRBD2. Germline V lookup: CDR1 LGHNA, CDR2 YNFKEQ. V shed 4 bases and J 3 bases; nucleotides not matched to a gene: 7. The CDR3 runs to 17 residues. CDR3 DNA: TGTGCCAGCAGCCCGATCGTAGCGGGAGGGGACACCGGGGAGCTGTTTTTT. This gives the protein CASSPIVAGGDTGELFF.

Here the CDR3 DNA reads TGCGCCAGCAGCCAAGTAGCATCTAGCGGACTTTACAATGAGCAGTTCTTC. Translation gives CASSQVASSGLYNEQFF. The chain recombines TRBV4-1 with TRBJ2-1, with 7 bases lining up with TRBD2. The CDR3 runs 17 residues. The J segment lost 4 bases and the V segment lost 1 base, leaving 10 bases of the junction unmatched. Germline CDR1 is MGHRA and CDR2 is YSYEKL.

The rearrangement uses TRBV30 and TRBJ1-2, with a weak D call TRBD1 (5 bases). The CDR3 length is 13 residues. CDR1 and CDR2 from the germline V gene are GTSNPN and SVGIG (reference sequence). Trimming stripped 3 bases from V and 4 bases from J, with 12 bases between. The CDR3 DNA follows: TGTGCCTGGAGCAGGGACCGACCCTATGGCTACACCTTC. Protein sequence: CAWSRDRPYGYTF.

The gene calls are TRBV4-1 and TRBJ2-5, with TRBD2 matching 9 bases. This CDR3 has 13 residues. With V trimmed by 3 bases and J by 7 bases, 3 bases remained unmatched. The germline CDR1 and CDR2 sequences are MGHRA and YSYEKL. CDR3 DNA sequence: TGCGCCAGCAGCCAGGGCGGGAGGGGGACCCAGTACTTC. This gives the protein CASSQGGRGTQYF.